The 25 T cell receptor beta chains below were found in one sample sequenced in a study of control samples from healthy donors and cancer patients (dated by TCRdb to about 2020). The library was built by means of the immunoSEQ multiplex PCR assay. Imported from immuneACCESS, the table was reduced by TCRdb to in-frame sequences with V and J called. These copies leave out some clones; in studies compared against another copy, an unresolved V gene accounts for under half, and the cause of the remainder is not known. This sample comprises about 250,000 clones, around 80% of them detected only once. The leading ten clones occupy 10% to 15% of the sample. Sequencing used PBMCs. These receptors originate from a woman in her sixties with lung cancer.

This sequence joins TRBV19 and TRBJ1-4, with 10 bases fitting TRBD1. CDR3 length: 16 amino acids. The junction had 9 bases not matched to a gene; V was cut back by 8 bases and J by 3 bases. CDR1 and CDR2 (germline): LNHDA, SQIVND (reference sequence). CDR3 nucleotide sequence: TGTGCCAGTTTCGGACAGGGGGACCTACCTAATGAAAAACTGTTTTTT. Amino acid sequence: CASFGQGDLPNEKLFF.

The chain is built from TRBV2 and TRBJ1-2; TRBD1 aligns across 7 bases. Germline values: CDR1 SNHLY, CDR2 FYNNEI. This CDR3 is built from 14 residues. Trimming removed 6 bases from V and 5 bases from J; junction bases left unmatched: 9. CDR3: CASSGGQATYGYTF. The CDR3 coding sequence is TGTGCCAGCAGCGGCGGACAGGCAACATATGGCTACACCTTC.

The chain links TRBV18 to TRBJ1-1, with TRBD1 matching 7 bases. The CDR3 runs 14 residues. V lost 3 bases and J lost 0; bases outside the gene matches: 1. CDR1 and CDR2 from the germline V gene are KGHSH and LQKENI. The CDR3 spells CASSPQGVNTEAFF. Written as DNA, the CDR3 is TGTGCCAGCTCACCCCAGGGGGTGAACACTGAAGCTTTCTTT.

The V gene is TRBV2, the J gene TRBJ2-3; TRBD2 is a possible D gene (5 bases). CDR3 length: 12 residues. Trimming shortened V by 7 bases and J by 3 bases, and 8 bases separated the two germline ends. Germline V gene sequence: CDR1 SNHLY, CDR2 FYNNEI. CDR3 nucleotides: TGTGCCAGCAACAGAGGGACAGATACGCAGTATTTT. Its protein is CASNRGTDTQYF. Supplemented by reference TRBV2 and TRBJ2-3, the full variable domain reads EPEVTQTPSHQVTQMGQEVILRCVPISNHLYFYWYRQILGQKVEFLVSFYNNEISEKSEIFDDQFSVERPDGSNFTLKIRSTKLEDSAMYFCASNRGTDTQYFGPGTRLTVL.

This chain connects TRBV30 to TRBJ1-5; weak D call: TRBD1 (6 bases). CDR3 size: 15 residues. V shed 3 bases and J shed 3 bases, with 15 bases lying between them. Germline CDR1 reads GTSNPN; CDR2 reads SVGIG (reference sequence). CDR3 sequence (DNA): TGTGCCTGGAGCGTGGGGGGCGTCGACAATCAGCCCCAGCATTTT. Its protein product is CAWSVGGVDNQPQHF.

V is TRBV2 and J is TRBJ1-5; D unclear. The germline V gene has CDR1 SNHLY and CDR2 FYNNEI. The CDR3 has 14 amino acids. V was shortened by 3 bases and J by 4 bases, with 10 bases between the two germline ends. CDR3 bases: TGTGCCAGCAGTGAGGGTGTGGGGAATCAGCCCCAGCATTTT. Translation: CASSEGVGNQPQHF.

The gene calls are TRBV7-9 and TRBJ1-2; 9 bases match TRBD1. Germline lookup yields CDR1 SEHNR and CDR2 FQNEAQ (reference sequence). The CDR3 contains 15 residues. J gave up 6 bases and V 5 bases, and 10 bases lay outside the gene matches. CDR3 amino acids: CASSPATGGGNGYTF. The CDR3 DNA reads TGTGCCAGCAGCCCAGCGACAGGGGGGGGAAATGGCTACACCTTC.

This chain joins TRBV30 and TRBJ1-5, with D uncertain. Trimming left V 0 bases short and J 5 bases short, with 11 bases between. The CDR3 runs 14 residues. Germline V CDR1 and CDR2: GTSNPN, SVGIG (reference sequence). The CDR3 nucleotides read TGTGCCTGGAGTGTACATGGGAGTGATCAGCCCCAGCATTTT. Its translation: CAWSVHGSDQPQHF.

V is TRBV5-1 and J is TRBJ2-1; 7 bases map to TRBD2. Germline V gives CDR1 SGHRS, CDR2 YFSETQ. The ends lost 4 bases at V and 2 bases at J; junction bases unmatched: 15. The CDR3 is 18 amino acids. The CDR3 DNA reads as TGCGCCAGCAGCCAACATCCCCTTGAGCGGGGAGCCTACAATGAGCAGTTCTTC. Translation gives CASSQHPLERGAYNEQFF.

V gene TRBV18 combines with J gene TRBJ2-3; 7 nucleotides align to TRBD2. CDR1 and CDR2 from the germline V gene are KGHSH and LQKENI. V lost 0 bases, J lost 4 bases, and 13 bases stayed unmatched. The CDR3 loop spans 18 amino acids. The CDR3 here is CASSPPGPGGTLADTQYF. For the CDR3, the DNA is TGTGCCAGCTCACCACCAGGGCCCGGGGGGACCCTGGCAGATACGCAGTATTTT.

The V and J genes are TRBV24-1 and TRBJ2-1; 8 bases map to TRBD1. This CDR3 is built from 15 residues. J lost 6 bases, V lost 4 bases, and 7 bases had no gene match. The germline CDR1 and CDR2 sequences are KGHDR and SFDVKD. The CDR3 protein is CATSEPRGQINEQFF. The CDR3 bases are TGTGCCACCAGTGAGCCCAGGGGGCAAATCAATGAGCAGTTCTTC.

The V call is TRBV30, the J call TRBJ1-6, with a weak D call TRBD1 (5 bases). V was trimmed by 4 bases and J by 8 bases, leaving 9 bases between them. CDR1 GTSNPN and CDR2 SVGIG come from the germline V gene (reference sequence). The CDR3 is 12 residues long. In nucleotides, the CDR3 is TGTGCCTGGACCTGGGGGGATTCACCCCTCCACTTT. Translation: CAWTWGDSPLHF.

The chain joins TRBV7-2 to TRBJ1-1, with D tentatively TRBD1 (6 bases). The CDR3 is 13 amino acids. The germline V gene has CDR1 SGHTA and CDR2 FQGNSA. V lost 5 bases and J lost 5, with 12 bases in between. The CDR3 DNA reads TGTGCCAGCAGCGCCGGACAGTGGACTGAAGCTTTCTTT. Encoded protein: CASSAGQWTEAFF. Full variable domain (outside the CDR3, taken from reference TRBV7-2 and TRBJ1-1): GAGVSQSPSNKVTEKGKDVELRCDPISGHTALYWYRQSLGQGLEFLIYFQGNSAPDKSGLPSDRFSAERTGGSVSTLTIQRTQQEDSAVYLCASSAGQWTEAFFGQGTRLTVV.

For the CDR3, the DNA is TGTGCCACCCTACTAACGACCGCTAACTATGGCTACACCTTC. This codes for CATLLTTANYGYTF. The V gene is TRBV6-6, the J gene TRBJ1-2, with D unresolved. The V and J ends lost 10 bases and 0 bases respectively, with 15 bases between them. Germline-derived CDR1 and CDR2 are MNHNY and SVGAGI (reference sequence). CDR3 size: 14 residues.

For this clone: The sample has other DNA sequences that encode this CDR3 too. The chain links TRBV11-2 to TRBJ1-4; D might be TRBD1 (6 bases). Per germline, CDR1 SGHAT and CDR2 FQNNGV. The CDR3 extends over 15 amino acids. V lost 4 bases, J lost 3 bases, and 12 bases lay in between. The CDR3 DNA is TGTGCCAGCAGCTCCCTCAGGGGCTCTAATGAAAAACTGTTTTTT. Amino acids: CASSSLRGSNEKLFF.

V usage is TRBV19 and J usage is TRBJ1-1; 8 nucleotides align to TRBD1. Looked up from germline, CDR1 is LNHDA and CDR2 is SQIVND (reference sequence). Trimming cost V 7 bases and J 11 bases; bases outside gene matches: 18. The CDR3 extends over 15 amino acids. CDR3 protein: CASTTPGTGAGDAFF. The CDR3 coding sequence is TGTGCCAGTACCACTCCCGGGACAGGTGCTGGGGACGCTTTCTTT.

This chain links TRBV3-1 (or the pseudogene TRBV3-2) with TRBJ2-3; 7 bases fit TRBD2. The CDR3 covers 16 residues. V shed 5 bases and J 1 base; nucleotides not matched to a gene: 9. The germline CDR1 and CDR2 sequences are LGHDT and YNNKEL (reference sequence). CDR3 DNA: TGTGCCAGCAGCGCTTATACTAGCGCTGGCACAGATACGCAGTATTTT. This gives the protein CASSAYTSAGTDTQYF.

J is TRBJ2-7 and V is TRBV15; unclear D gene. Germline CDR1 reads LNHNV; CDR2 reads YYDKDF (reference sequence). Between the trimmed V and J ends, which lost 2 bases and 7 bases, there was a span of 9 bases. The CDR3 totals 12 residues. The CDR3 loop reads CATSRPRAEQYF. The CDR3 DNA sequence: TGTGCCACCAGCAGACCTAGGGCTGAGCAGTACTTC.

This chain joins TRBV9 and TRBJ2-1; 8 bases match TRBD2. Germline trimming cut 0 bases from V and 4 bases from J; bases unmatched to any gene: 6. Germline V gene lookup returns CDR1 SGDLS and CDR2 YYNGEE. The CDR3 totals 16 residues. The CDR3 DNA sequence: TGTGCCAGCAGCGTAGGACGGGAGGGCCGGTACAATGAGCAGTTCTTC. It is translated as CASSVGREGRYNEQFF.

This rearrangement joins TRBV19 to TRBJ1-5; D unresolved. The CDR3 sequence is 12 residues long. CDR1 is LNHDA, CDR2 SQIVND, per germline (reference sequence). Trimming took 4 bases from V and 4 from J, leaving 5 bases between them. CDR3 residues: CASSTGNQPQHF. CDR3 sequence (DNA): TGTGCCAGTAGTACCGGGAATCAGCCCCAGCATTTT.

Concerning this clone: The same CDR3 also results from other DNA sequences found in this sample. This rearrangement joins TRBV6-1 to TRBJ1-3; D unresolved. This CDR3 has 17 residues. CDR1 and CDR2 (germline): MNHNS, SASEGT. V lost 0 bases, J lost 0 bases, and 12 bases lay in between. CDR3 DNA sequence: TGTGCCAGCAGTGAAGCTCATGGAGGCAGCTCTGGAAACACCATATATTTT. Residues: CASSEAHGGSSGNTIYF.

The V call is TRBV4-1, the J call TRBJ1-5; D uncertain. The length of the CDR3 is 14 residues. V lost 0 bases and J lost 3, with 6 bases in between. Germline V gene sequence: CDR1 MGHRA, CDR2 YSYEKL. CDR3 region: CASSQDSFNQPQHF. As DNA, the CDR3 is TGCGCCAGCAGCCAAGACAGCTTCAATCAGCCCCAGCATTTT.

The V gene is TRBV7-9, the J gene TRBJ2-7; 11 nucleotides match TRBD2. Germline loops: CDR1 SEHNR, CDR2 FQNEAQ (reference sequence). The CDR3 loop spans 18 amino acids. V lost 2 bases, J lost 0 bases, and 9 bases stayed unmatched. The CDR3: CASSLTRGLAVDSYEQYF. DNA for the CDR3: TGTGCCAGCAGCTTAACCCGGGGACTAGCGGTTGACTCCTACGAGCAGTACTTC.

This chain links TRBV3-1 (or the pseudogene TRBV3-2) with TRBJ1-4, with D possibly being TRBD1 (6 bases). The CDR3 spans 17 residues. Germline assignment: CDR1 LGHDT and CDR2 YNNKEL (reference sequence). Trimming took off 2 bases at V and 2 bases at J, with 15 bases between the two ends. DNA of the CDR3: TGTGCCAGCAGCCAAAGGGGGGCAGGACGGACTAATGAAAAACTGTTTTTT. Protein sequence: CASSQRGAGRTNEKLFF.

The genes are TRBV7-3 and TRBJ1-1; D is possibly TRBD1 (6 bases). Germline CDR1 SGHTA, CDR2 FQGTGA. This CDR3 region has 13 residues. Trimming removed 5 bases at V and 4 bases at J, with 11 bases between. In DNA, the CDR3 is TGTGCCAGCAGCCCTGGGACACTCACTGAAGCTTTCTTT. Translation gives CASSPGTLTEAFF.